One and the same sample provided the 8 T cell receptor beta chains below, sequenced in a study of shared clonotypes between healthy human individuals. The protocol was immunoSEQ multiplex PCR, while the TCRdb copy is restricted to in-frame clones and leaves out a portion. This sample has 2.3 million or so clones, with 80% to 95% found just once. The sequencing input was naive CD4+ T cells from PBMCs. Subset described: CD45RA+ positively selected. The receptors originated from a man aged 18 to 29 in good health. Some clones in this sample may be carry-over from other donors' samples.

V is TRBV7-9 and J is TRBJ1-1, with D unresolved. The CDR3 sequence is 12 residues long. Germline values: CDR1 SEHNR, CDR2 FQNEAQ (reference sequence). Trimming cost V 2 bases and J 5 bases, with 6 bases left between them. The CDR3 nucleotides read TGTGCCAGCAGCTTAATGGAGACTGAAGCTTTCTTT. This gives the protein CASSLMETEAFF.

The chain couples TRBV4-2 to TRBJ2-1, with 7 bases fitting TRBD2. Losses at the gene ends were 1 base for V and 4 bases for J; bases not matched to a gene: 7. This CDR3 is 16 amino acids long. Looked up from germline, CDR1 is LGHNA and CDR2 is YNFKEQ. The CDR3 bases are TGTGCCAGCAGCCAAGCTGGGGGGGGTCCATACAATGAGCAGTTCTTC. This gives the protein CASSQAGGGPYNEQFF.

V is TRBV7-9 and J is TRBJ2-7; D not certain. This CDR3 has 17 amino acids. Germline V lookup: CDR1 SEHNR, CDR2 FQNEAQ (reference sequence). V was trimmed by 3 bases and J by 5 bases, leaving 23 bases between them. The CDR3 DNA follows: TGTGCCAGCAGCTTTTTCGACGAGGTCCGGTTCCGCCACGAGCAGTACTTC. This encodes CASSFFDEVRFRHEQYF. Filled out from reference TRBV7-9 and TRBJ2-7, the complete variable domain reads DTGVSQNPRHKITKRGQNVTFRCDPISEHNRLYWYRQTLGQGPEFLTYFQNEAQLEKSRLLSDRFSAERPKGSFSTLEIQRTEQGDSAMYLCASSFFDEVRFRHEQYFGPGTRLTVT.

The chain recombines TRBV19 with TRBJ2-7; no definite D call. This CDR3 has 13 amino acids. Trimming removed 1 base from V and 3 bases from J, with 7 bases in between. The V gene's germline CDR1 is LNHDA and CDR2 SQIVND (reference sequence). This CDR3 reads CASSIVASYEQYF. For the CDR3, the DNA is TGTGCCAGTAGTATAGTCGCCAGCTACGAGCAGTACTTC.

The chain couples TRBV7-6 to TRBJ2-5; 7 bases are a match to TRBD1. The germline V gene encodes CDR1 SGHVS and CDR2 FNYEAQ. The CDR3 covers 15 residues. The J segment lost 5 bases and the V segment lost 5 bases, leaving 11 bases of the junction unmatched. CDR3 coding DNA: TGTGCCAGCAGCCCAAACAGGGGCCTTGGGGAGACCCAGTACTTC. This gives the protein CASSPNRGLGETQYF.

Regarding this clone: Other DNA sequences within the sample encode an identical CDR3. This chain uses TRBV5-1 with TRBJ2-5, with no clear D. Germline V CDR1 and CDR2: SGHRS, YFSETQ. This CDR3 is built from 12 residues. The V gene lost 0 bases and the J gene lost 5 bases, with 5 bases spanning the gap. The CDR3 sequence: CASSLGRETQYF. DNA for the CDR3: TGCGCCAGCAGCTTGGGCCGGGAGACCCAGTACTTC. Looking up the rest from reference TRBV5-1 and TRBJ2-5 gives the full variable domain: KAGVTQTPRYLIKTRGQQVTLSCSPISGHRSVSWYQQTPGQGLQFLFEYFSETQRNKGNFPGRFSGRQFSNSRSEMNVSTLELGDSALYLCASSLGRETQYFGPGTRLLVL.

V usage is TRBV6-5 and J usage is TRBJ2-7; 13 bases agree with TRBD2. The CDR3 is made up of 15 amino acids. CDR1 is MNHEY and CDR2 is SVGAGI in the germline V gene. V lost 6 bases, J lost 6 bases, and 8 bases stayed unmatched. CDR3 residues: CASRPTSGRILEQYF. CDR3 sequence (DNA): TGTGCCAGCAGACCGACTAGCGGGAGGATCCTCGAGCAGTACTTC.

The chain employs TRBV5-1 and TRBJ1-4, with TRBD1 as a possible D gene (6 bases). This CDR3 region has 15 residues. V lost 4 bases, J lost 4 bases, and 14 bases lay in between. Germline V gene data show CDR1 as SGHRS and CDR2 as YFSETQ. CDR3 in DNA: TGCGCCAGCAGCCAACAGGGAAAACTTAATGAAAAACTGTTTTTT. Residues: CASSQQGKLNEKLFF. Variable domain in full (rest from reference TRBV5-1 and TRBJ1-4): KAGVTQTPRYLIKTRGQQVTLSCSPISGHRSVSWYQQTPGQGLQFLFEYFSETQRNKGNFPGRFSGRQFSNSRSEMNVSTLELGDSALYLCASSQQGKLNEKLFFGSGTQLSVL.